The rows below give T cell receptor beta chains drawn from one sample of a study of control samples from healthy donors and cancer patients. Sequenced by immunoSEQ multiplex PCR; TCRdb stores in-frame clones only, minus some. The sample yields approximately 84,000 clones, 91% seen once. Material for sequencing was blood. These receptors all stem from a man in his thirties or forties in good health. Both conserved end residues are part of each CDR3. Fields, in order: J gene, V gene, D gene, CDR3 protein. D genes are given only for firm matches.

j_gene: TRBJ1-6; v_gene: TRBV14; d_gene: NA; CDR3aa: CASGGTGSSYNSPLHF
j_gene: TRBJ1-2; v_gene: TRBV24-1; d_gene: NA; CDR3aa: CATSDSRRFYGYTF
j_gene: TRBJ2-5; v_gene: TRBV24-1; d_gene: TRBD1; CDR3aa: CATSDPSSPRGETQYF
j_gene: TRBJ1-4; v_gene: TRBV4-1; d_gene: NA; CDR3aa: CASSLGQKLATNEKLFF
j_gene: TRBJ1-1; v_gene: TRBV5-6; d_gene: TRBD1; CDR3aa: CASSLGGGQGNTEAFF
j_gene: TRBJ1-3; v_gene: TRBV28; d_gene: NA; CDR3aa: CASRPGTVENTIYF
j_gene: TRBJ1-1; v_gene: TRBV9; d_gene: NA; CDR3aa: CASSPGGLRTEAFF
j_gene: TRBJ2-7; v_gene: TRBV18; d_gene: NA; CDR3aa: CASSPPAGSYEQYF
j_gene: TRBJ2-5; v_gene: TRBV14; d_gene: NA; CDR3aa: CASSRLGRGANQETQYF
j_gene: TRBJ2-1; v_gene: TRBV6-2/TRBV6-3; d_gene: NA; CDR3aa: CASNPGTMLANEQFF
j_gene: TRBJ2-1; v_gene: TRBV27; d_gene: NA; CDR3aa: CASSLGPGYNEQFF
j_gene: TRBJ2-2; v_gene: TRBV5-1; d_gene: NA; CDR3aa: CASSLGGNTGELFF
j_gene: TRBJ2-2; v_gene: TRBV5-1; d_gene: NA; CDR3aa: CASSAPSKGKNTGELFF
j_gene: TRBJ2-7; v_gene: TRBV6-1; d_gene: TRBD1; CDR3aa: CASSETGTGVYEQYF
j_gene: TRBJ1-3; v_gene: TRBV6-6; d_gene: TRBD1; CDR3aa: CASSYSSQGAGNTIYF
j_gene: TRBJ2-3; v_gene: TRBV6-5; d_gene: NA; CDR3aa: CASSRLMYTDTQYF
j_gene: TRBJ2-1; v_gene: TRBV13; d_gene: TRBD2; CDR3aa: CASSPGGQGGNEQFF
j_gene: TRBJ2-7; v_gene: TRBV6-5; d_gene: NA; CDR3aa: CASSYLGEQYF
j_gene: TRBJ1-2; v_gene: TRBV7-3; d_gene: NA; CDR3aa: CASSSQGPPGAHGYTF
j_gene: TRBJ2-2; v_gene: TRBV4-2; d_gene: TRBD2; CDR3aa: CASSPSGLAGDTGELFF
j_gene: TRBJ2-1; v_gene: TRBV5-1; d_gene: NA; CDR3aa: CASSPPYLRTLRGSNEQFF
j_gene: TRBJ2-1; v_gene: TRBV5-6; d_gene: NA; CDR3aa: CASSLQFSSYNEQFF
j_gene: TRBJ2-1; v_gene: TRBV4-2; d_gene: NA; CDR3aa: CASSQSGGGTYNEQFF
j_gene: TRBJ2-7; v_gene: TRBV6-5; d_gene: NA; CDR3aa: CASRRGDIYYEQYF
j_gene: TRBJ1-1; v_gene: TRBV11-1; d_gene: NA; CDR3aa: CASSLYQATEAFF
j_gene: TRBJ2-5; v_gene: TRBV6-4; d_gene: NA; CDR3aa: CASTSTGISGETQYF
j_gene: TRBJ1-1; v_gene: TRBV6-1; d_gene: TRBD1; CDR3aa: CASSEWGTAKGPTEAFF
j_gene: TRBJ2-5; v_gene: TRBV6-2/TRBV6-3; d_gene: NA; CDR3aa: CASSYPTETQYF
j_gene: TRBJ2-7; v_gene: TRBV18; d_gene: NA; CDR3aa: CASSQEGHEQYF
j_gene: TRBJ2-3; v_gene: TRBV7-2; d_gene: NA; CDR3aa: CASSLDRAPDTQYF
j_gene: TRBJ1-1; v_gene: TRBV10-3; d_gene: NA; CDR3aa: CAISESTLNTEAFF
j_gene: TRBJ1-1; v_gene: TRBV7-9; d_gene: TRBD1; CDR3aa: CASSLGQGNTEAFF
j_gene: TRBJ2-7; v_gene: TRBV16; d_gene: TRBD1; CDR3aa: CASNIGGTGVYEQYF
j_gene: TRBJ2-7; v_gene: TRBV18; d_gene: NA; CDR3aa: CASSPSPGYEQYF
j_gene: TRBJ2-7; v_gene: TRBV5-6; d_gene: NA; CDR3aa: CASSLAGTIEQYF
j_gene: TRBJ2-2; v_gene: TRBV7-3; d_gene: TRBD2; CDR3aa: CASSLSGGGTGELFF
j_gene: TRBJ1-6; v_gene: TRBV3-1/TRBV3-2; d_gene: TRBD1; CDR3aa: CASSLRTGGNSPLHF
j_gene: TRBJ2-7; v_gene: TRBV27; d_gene: NA; CDR3aa: CASSLSAGTNEQYF
j_gene: TRBJ1-1; v_gene: TRBV28; d_gene: TRBD1; CDR3aa: CASSSGTGFTEAFF
j_gene: TRBJ2-3; v_gene: TRBV7-9; d_gene: TRBD1; CDR3aa: CASSSGTGAATQYF
j_gene: TRBJ1-2; v_gene: TRBV12-3/TRBV12-4; d_gene: NA; CDR3aa: CASSGEGYGYTF
j_gene: TRBJ2-7; v_gene: TRBV5-4; d_gene: TRBD1; CDR3aa: CASSGARTGKYEQYF
j_gene: TRBJ2-7; v_gene: TRBV18; d_gene: NA; CDR3aa: CASSPAIDSYEQYF